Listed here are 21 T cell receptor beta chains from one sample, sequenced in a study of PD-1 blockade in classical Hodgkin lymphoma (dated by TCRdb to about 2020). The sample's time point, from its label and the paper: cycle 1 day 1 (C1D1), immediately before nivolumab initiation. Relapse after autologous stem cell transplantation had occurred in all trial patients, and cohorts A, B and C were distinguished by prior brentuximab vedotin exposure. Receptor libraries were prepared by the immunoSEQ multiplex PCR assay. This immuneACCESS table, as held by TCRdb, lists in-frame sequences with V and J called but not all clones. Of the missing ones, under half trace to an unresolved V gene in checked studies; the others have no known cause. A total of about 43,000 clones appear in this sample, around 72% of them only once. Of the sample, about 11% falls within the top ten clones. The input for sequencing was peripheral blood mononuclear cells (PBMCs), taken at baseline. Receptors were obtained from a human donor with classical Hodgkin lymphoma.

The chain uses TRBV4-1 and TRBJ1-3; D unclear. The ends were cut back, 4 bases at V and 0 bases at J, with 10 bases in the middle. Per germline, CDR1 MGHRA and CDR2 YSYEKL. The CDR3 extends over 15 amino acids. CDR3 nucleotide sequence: TGCGCCAGCAGCCCGACATCTAGCTCTGGAAACACCATATATTTT. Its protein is CASSPTSSSGNTIYF.

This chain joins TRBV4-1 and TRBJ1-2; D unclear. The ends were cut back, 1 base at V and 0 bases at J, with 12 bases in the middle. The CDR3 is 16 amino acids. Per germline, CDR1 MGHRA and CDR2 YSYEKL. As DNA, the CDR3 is TGCGCCAGCAGCCAAGGAGAGGCACAGCCTAACTATGGCTACACCTTC. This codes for CASSQGEAQPNYGYTF.

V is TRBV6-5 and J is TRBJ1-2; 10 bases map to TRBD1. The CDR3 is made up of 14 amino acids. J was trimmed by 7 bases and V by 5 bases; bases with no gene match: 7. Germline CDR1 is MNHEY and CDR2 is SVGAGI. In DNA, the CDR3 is TGTGCCAGCAGTCAAGGGACAGGGGTCGGTGGCTACACCTTC. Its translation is CASSQGTGVGGYTF.

The CDR3 protein is CASSLMGGARKGYTF. CDR3 sequence (DNA): TGTGCCAGCAGCCTCATGGGGGGGGCGAGGAAAGGCTACACCTTC. The V call is TRBV5-4, the J call TRBJ1-2, with a possible D match to TRBD1 (6 bases). The ends were cut back, 4 bases at V and 8 bases at J, with 21 bases in the middle. CDR3 length: 15 amino acids. CDR1 is SGHNT and CDR2 is YYREEE in the germline V gene (reference sequence).

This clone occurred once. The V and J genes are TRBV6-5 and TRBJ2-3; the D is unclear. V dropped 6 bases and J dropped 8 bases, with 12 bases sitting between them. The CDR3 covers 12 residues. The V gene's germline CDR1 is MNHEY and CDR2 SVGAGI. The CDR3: CASSPPAGTQYF. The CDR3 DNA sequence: TGTGCCAGCAGCCCACCAGCCGGTACGCAGTATTTT.

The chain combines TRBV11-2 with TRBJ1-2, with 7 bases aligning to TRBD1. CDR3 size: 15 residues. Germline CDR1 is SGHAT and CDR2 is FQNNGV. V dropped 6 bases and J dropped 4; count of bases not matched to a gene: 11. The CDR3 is CASRKRQGTGYGYTF. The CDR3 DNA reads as TGTGCCAGCAGAAAGAGACAGGGAACCGGCTATGGCTACACCTTC.

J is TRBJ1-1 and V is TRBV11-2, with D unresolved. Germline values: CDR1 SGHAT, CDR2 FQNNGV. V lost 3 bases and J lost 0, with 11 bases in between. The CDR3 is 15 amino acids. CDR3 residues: CASSFSETMNTEAFF. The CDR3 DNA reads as TGTGCCAGCAGCTTCAGTGAAACCATGAACACTGAAGCTTTCTTT.

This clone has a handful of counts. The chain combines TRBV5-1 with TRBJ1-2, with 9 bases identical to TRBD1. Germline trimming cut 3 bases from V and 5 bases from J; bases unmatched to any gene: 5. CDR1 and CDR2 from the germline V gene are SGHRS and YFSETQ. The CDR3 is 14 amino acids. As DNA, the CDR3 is TGCGCCAGCAGCTCATTTGGACAGGGGTATGGCTACACCTTC. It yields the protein CASSSFGQGYGYTF.

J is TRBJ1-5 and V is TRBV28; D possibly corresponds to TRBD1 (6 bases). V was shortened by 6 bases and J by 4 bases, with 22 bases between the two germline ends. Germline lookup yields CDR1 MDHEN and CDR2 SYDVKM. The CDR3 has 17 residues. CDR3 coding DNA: TGTGCCAGCAGAGGCCGGTCATTCTTTCAGGGGAATCAGCCCCAGCATTTT. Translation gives CASRGRSFFQGNQPQHF.

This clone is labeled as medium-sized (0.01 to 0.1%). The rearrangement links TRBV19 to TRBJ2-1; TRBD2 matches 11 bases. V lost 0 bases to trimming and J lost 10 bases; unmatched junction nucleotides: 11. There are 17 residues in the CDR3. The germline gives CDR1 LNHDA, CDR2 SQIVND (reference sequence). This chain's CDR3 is CASSIDGSSGRIGEQFF. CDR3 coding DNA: TGTGCCAGTAGTATAGATGGATCTAGCGGGAGGATCGGGGAGCAGTTCTTC. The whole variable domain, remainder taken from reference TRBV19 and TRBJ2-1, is DGGITQSPKYLFRKEGQNVTLSCEQNLNHDAMYWYRQDPGQGLRLIYYSQIVNDFQKGDIAEGYSVSREKKESFPLTVTSAQKNPTAFYLCASSIDGSSGRIGEQFFGPGTRLTVL.

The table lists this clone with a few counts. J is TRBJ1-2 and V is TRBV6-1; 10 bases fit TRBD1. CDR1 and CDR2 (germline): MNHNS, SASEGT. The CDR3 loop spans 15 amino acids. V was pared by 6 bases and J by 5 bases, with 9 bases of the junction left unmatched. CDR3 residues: CASSTGTGASYGYTF. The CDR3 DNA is TGTGCCAGCAGCACTGGGACAGGGGCTTCTTATGGCTACACCTTC.

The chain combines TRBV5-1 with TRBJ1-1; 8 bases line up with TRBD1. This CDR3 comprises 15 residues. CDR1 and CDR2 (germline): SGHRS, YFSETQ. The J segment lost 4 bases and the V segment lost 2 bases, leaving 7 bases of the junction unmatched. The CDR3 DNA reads TGCGCCAGCAGCTTAGTACAGGGGGGGAGCACTGAAGCTTTCTTT. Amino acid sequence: CASSLVQGGSTEAFF.

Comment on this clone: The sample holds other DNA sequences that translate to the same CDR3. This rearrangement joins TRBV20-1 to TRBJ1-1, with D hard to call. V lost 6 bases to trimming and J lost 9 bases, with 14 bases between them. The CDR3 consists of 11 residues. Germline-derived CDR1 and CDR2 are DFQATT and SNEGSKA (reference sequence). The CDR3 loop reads CSALDRGKAFF. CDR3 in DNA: TGCAGTGCCCTCGACCGAGGAAAAGCTTTCTTT.

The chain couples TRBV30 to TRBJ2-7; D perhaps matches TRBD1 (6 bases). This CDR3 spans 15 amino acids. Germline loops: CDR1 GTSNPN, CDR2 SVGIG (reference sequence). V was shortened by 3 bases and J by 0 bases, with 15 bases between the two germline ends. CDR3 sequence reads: CAWRPPGGGSYEQYF. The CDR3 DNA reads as TGTGCCTGGAGACCTCCTGGGGGCGGCTCCTACGAGCAGTACTTC.

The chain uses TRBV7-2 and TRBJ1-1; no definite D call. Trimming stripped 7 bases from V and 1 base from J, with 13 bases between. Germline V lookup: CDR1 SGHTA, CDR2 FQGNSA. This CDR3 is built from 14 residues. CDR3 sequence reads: CASTRDIQNTEAFF. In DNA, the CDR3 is TGTGCCAGCACCAGAGACATACAGAACACTGAAGCTTTCTTT.

The CDR3 coding sequence is TGTGCCAGCAGCGTAGTGCAGAACACTGAAGCTTTCTTT. This sequence encodes CASSVVQNTEAFF. The V gene is TRBV9, the J gene TRBJ1-1; D is uncertain. Trimming pared 0 bases from V and 1 base from J, leaving 4 bases between. The germline V gene encodes CDR1 SGDLS and CDR2 YYNGEE. CDR3 length: 13 amino acids.

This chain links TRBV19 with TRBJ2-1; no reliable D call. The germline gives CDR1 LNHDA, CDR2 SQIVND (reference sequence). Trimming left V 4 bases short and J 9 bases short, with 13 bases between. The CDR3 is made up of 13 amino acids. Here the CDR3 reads CASSTTLSGEQFF. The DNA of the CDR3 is TGTGCCAGTAGTACGACTCTTTCGGGTGAGCAGTTCTTC. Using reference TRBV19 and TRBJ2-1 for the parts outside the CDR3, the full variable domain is DGGITQSPKYLFRKEGQNVTLSCEQNLNHDAMYWYRQDPGQGLRLIYYSQIVNDFQKGDIAEGYSVSREKKESFPLTVTSAQKNPTAFYLCASSTTLSGEQFFGPGTRLTVL.

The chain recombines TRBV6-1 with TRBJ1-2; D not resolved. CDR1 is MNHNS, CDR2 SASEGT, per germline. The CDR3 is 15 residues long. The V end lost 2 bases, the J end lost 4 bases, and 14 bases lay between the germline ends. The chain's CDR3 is CASSERAGRTYGYTF. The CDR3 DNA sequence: TGTGCCAGCAGTGAAAGGGCGGGCAGGACCTATGGCTACACCTTC.

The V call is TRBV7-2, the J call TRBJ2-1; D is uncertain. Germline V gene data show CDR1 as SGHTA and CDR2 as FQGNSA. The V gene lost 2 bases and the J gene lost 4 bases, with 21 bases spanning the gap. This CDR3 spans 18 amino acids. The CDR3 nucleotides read TGTGCCAGCAGCTTATCCTACCCCAAAGTGAGTGAGTACAATGAGCAGTTCTTC. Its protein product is CASSLSYPKVSEYNEQFF. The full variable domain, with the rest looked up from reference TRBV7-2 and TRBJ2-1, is GAGVSQSPSNKVTEKGKDVELRCDPISGHTALYWYRQSLGQGLEFLIYFQGNSAPDKSGLPSDRFSAERTGGSVSTLTIQRTQQEDSAVYLCASSLSYPKVSEYNEQFFGPGTRLTVL.

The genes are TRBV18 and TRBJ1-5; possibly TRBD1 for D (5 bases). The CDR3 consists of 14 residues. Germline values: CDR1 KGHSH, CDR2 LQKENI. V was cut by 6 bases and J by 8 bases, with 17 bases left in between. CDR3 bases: TGTGCCAGCTCGCCCGGAGGGGACGGGAAGCCCCAGCATTTT. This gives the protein CASSPGGDGKPQHF.

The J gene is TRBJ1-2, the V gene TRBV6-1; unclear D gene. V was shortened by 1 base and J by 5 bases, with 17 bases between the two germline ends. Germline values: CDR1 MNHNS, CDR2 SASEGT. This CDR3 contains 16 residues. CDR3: CASSEGGLSWEYGYTF. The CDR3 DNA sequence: TGTGCCAGCAGTGAAGGGGGTCTTTCGTGGGAGTATGGCTACACCTTC.